The rows below give T cell receptor beta chains drawn from one sample of a study of technical replicates of blood from a few donors. Profiled with immunoSEQ multiplex PCR; TCRdb holds only in-frame clones, not every one. This table holds about 88,000 clones, around 94% found once. The source material was T cells isolated from PBMCs. These TCRs come from a human donor in good health. Each CDR3 is given with its conserved first and last residue. The D gene is left open where the match is weak. A clone size is listed for some rows: how often the clone was seen (once, few, many), or a class if it is expanded.

14,TRBJ2-7,once,TRBD1,TRBV27,TGTGCCAGCAGTTTATTAGACAGGGTGCGTGAGCAGTACTTC,CASSLLDRVREQYF
13,TRBJ2-5,-,-,TRBV7-6,TGTGCCAGCAGCTTAGCCGGAGGAAAGACCCAGTACTTC,CASSLAGGKTQYF
12,TRBJ2-1,-,-,TRBV7-9,TGTGCCAGCAGTCCGGACACTCATGAGCAGTTCTTC,CASSPDTHEQFF
13,TRBJ1-5,few,-,TRBV6-4,TGTGCCAGCAGTGGCGGTTCAGATCAGCCCCAGCATTTT,CASSGGSDQPQHF
13,TRBJ2-2,-,TRBD1,TRBV2,TGTGCCACCCGGACAGGGGAGGCCGGGGAGCTGTTTTTT,CATRTGEAGELFF
13,TRBJ1-5,-,-,TRBV28,TGTGCCAGTAAAAGGGGTGGTAATCAGCCCCAGCATTTT,CASKRGGNQPQHF
15,TRBJ2-7,-,TRBD1,TRBV4-2,TGTGCCAGCAGCCAAGGCTTGACAGGGCAGCACGAGCAGTACTTC,CASSQGLTGQHEQYF
14,TRBJ2-7,-,-,TRBV5-1,TGCGCCAGCAGCTCGGGACTGGGCTCCACCGAGCAGTACTTC,CASSSGLGSTEQYF
13,TRBJ2-1,-,-,TRBV10-3,TGTGCTATGAGGGGGGGGGTTGACAATGAGCAGTTCTTC,CAMRGGVDNEQFF
18,TRBJ2-1,-,TRBD1,TRBV13,TGTGCCAGCAGCCCAACAGGAGGGACAGGGGCGTCGGGCGATGAGCAGTTCTTC,CASSPTGGTGASGDEQFF
19,TRBJ1-3,-,TRBD1,TRBV11-2,TGTGCCAGCAGCTTTAGGACAGGGGGGGCCCTGAGCTCTGGAAACACCATATATTTT,CASSFRTGGALSSGNTIYF
11,TRBJ2-7,-,-,TRBV20-1,TGCAGTGCTGGGACTTTTTACGAGCAGTACTTC,CSAGTFYEQYF
16,TRBJ1-5,few,-,TRBV7-8,TGTGCCAGCAGCTCCACCCGGTGGGACAAGGGCCAGCCCCAGCATTTT,CASSSTRWDKGQPQHF
16,TRBJ2-1,-,-,TRBV4-1,TGCGCCAGCAAAAGCTATTGGCAGGGCCTTGGGGATGAGCAGTTCTTC,CASKSYWQGLGDEQFF
14,TRBJ2-7,-,TRBD1,TRBV7-9,TGTGCCAGCAGCCTAACAGGGGGCTACTACGAGCAGTACTTC,CASSLTGGYYEQYF
15,TRBJ1-2,-,TRBD1,TRBV4-1,TGCGCCAGCAGCCAATTCGACAGGGCCTACTATGGCTACACCTTC,CASSQFDRAYYGYTF
15,TRBJ1-3,-,-,TRBV4-2,TGTGCCAGCAGCCAAGATCGCCCAGGGAGAAACACCATATATTTT,CASSQDRPGRNTIYF
13,TRBJ2-6,-,-,TRBV7-3,TGTGCCAGCAGAGCAGGAGGGGCCAACGTCCTGACTTTC,CASRAGGANVLTF
19,TRBJ2-1,-,TRBD1,TRBV7-6,TGTGCCAGCAGCCCGTCCCGGACCACAGGGGTGCGCTCCTACAATGAGCAGTTCTTC,CASSPSRTTGVRSYNEQFF
16,TRBJ1-2,-,-,TRBV5-1,TGCGCCAGCAGCATCTCCGACAGAGCGCACAACTATGGCTACACCTTC,CASSISDRAHNYGYTF
20,TRBJ2-7,once,TRBD2,TRBV4-1,TGCGCCAGCAGCCAGGCTCCGGGAGCGGGAGGCCCGGTGGTGTTATACGAGCAGTACTTC,CASSQAPGAGGPVVLYEQYF
14,TRBJ1-6,-,-,TRBV30,TGTGCCTGGTCAGGGGATTCCTATAATTCACCCCTCCACTTT,CAWSGDSYNSPLHF
14,TRBJ2-3,-,-,TRBV7-6,TGTGCCAGCAGCTTAGGACAGTCCGCAGATACGCAGTATTTT,CASSLGQSADTQYF